Following are 10 T cell receptor beta chains from one sample sequenced in a study of T cells expressing NK-cell markers. No DNA is given; TCRdb re-called the 5' RACE reads and lists each CDR3 protein once. This listing includes some 110,000 distinct CDR3 sequences. Sequencing was done on a sample of blood T cells: a sorted CD56 or NKG2C T cell subset, CD4+ or CD8+ T cells, or bulk PBMC T cells (not recorded which). Receptors were obtained from a woman between 18 and 70 years old in good health.

The chain is built from TRBV27 and TRBJ2-1; TCRdb returns TRBD1, unconfirmable since there is no DNA. CDR3 size: 15 residues. Germline V lookup: CDR1 MNHEY, CDR2 SMNVEV (reference sequence). The CDR3 is CASSLAGVRYNEQFF.

The V and J genes are TRBV6-5 and TRBJ2-7. The CDR3 contains 14 residues. CDR1 and CDR2 (germline): MNHEY, SVGAGI. The chain's CDR3 is CASSFRLLHYEQYF.

The V and J genes are TRBV13 and TRBJ2-7. The CDR3 extends over 11 amino acids. Germline loops: CDR1 PRHDT, CDR2 FYEKMQ (reference sequence). The CDR3 spells CASSPLGELNF.

CDR3 amino acids: CSVEIAGGEQFF. The rearrangement joins TRBV29-1 to TRBJ2-1; TCRdb's D call of TRBD2 is untestable without DNA. The CDR3 is 12 amino acids. Per the germline V gene, CDR1 is SQVTM and CDR2 is ANQGSEA.

The gene calls are TRBV20-1 and TRBJ2-7; TCRdb calls TRBD1, which cannot be checked without DNA. The CDR3 is 16 amino acids. Germline CDR1 reads DFQATT; CDR2 reads SNEGSKA (reference sequence). The CDR3 protein is CSARGIRGPPHYEQYF.

This rearrangement joins TRBV6-2 or TRBV6-3 to TRBJ2-1; TCRdb indicates TRBD1, and absent DNA this call remains unverified. This CDR3 spans 14 amino acids. From germline, CDR1 is MNHEY and CDR2 SVGEGT. The CDR3 spells CASSSGRNYNEQFF.

The chain couples TRBV4-3 to TRBJ2-1; TCRdb selects TRBD2, and the lack of DNA leaves this call unchecked. Germline V CDR1 and CDR2: LGHNA, YSLEER. The CDR3 consists of 16 residues. The CDR3 loop is CASSQEVAGATNEQFF.

J is TRBJ2-5 and V is TRBV5-1. The length of the CDR3 is 15 residues. Germline lookup yields CDR1 SGHRS and CDR2 YFSETQ. CDR3 protein: CASSLAGSSLETQYF.

V gene TRBV20-1 combines with J gene TRBJ1-1; TCRdb picks TRBD1, but there is no DNA to check that call. CDR1 is DFQATT, CDR2 SNEGSKA, per germline (reference sequence). The CDR3 runs 11 residues. CDR3 region: CSANPVGGAFF.

The chain carries TRBV2 and TRBJ1-5; TCRdb lists TRBD1, though no DNA is available to test this call. Germline-derived CDR1 and CDR2 are SNHLY and FYNNEI. The CDR3 runs 18 residues. CDR3 sequence reads: CASSHIQGWSFGNQPQHF.